This is a list of T cell receptor beta chains from one sample in a study of blood T cell repertoires in COVID-19. Sequencing was performed with immunoSEQ multiplex PCR; in TCRdb, only in-frame clones are kept and a portion is missing. This table has approximately 35,000 clones, around 88% appearing once. The sequenced material came from peripheral blood. The origin of the receptors is a woman in her 70s with active COVID-19. The CDR3 runs from the conserved cysteine through the conserved F or W. A D gene is named only where the DNA matches it firmly. The size field is filled for only some rows; it gives once, few, many or a size class.

d_call	v_call	clone_size	j_call	cdr3_aa	cdr3_nt
-	TRBV9	-	TRBJ1-6	CASSQDRVKSPLHF	TGTGCCAGCAGCCAGGACAGAGTCAAATCACCCCTCCACTTT
-	TRBV27	-	TRBJ2-3	CASRPVSTDTQYF	TGTGCCAGCAGGCCAGTAAGCACAGATACGCAGTATTTT
-	TRBV9	once	TRBJ2-7	CASSVGGGESSYEQYF	TGTGCCAGCAGCGTAGGAGGAGGAGAAAGCTCCTACGAGCAGTACTTC
-	TRBV7-9	-	TRBJ1-2	CASSLDGEPIYGYTF	TGTGCCAGCAGCCTAGACGGGGAGCCGATATACGGCTACACCTTC
TRBD2	TRBV29-1	-	TRBJ2-5	CSVRASGGGETQYF	TGCAGCGTCCGCGCGAGCGGGGGCGGGGAGACCCAGTACTTC
TRBD2	TRBV18	-	TRBJ2-3	CASSPGGDWMDTQYF	TGTGCCAGCTCACCGGGGGGGGATTGGATGGATACGCAGTATTTT
-	TRBV7-2	-	TRBJ2-5	CASSLASGRETQYF	TGTGCCAGCAGCTTAGCTTCAGGGCGGGAGACCCAGTACTTC
TRBD1	TRBV27	-	TRBJ1-6	CASSLQGTGHNSPLHF	TGTGCCAGCAGTTTACAGGGGACAGGGCATAATTCACCCCTCCACTTT
TRBD2	TRBV19	-	TRBJ2-1	CASSRLAGAYNEQFF	TGTGCCAGTAGCCGACTAGCGGGGGCTTACAATGAGCAGTTCTTC
TRBD2	TRBV27	-	TRBJ2-3	CASSLSLAGPPPDTQYF	TGTGCCAGCAGTTTATCTCTAGCGGGGCCACCCCCAGATACGCAGTATTTT
TRBD1	TRBV6-6	-	TRBJ2-5	CASRGTVLETQYF	TGTGCCAGCAGAGGGACAGTTCTTGAGACCCAGTACTTC
-	TRBV6-2/TRBV6-3	-	TRBJ2-6	CASSYSRSGSHSGANVLTF	TGTGCCAGCAGTTACTCGAGATCGGGGTCCCACTCTGGGGCCAACGTCCTGACTTTC
-	TRBV21-1	-	TRBJ2-2	CASSSGGRLIPRELFF	TGTGCCAGCAGCAGCGGGGGTCGCCTAATTCCCAGGGAGCTGTTTTTT
TRBD2	TRBV2	-	TRBJ2-3	CASRVAGGDTDTQYF	TGTGCCAGCAGGGTAGCGGGGGGGGACACAGATACGCAGTATTTT
-	TRBV11-3	-	TRBJ2-7	CASGRDRDYEQYF	TGTGCCAGCGGACGGGATCGAGACTACGAGCAGTACTTC
-	TRBV3-1/TRBV3-2	-	TRBJ2-1	CASSQGLGGSRFF	TGTGCCAGCAGCCAAGGGTTGGGGGGATCACGGTTCTTC
TRBD2	TRBV2	-	TRBJ2-1	CASLGLAGVSSYNEQFF	TGTGCCAGCTTAGGACTAGCGGGGGTGAGCTCCTACAATGAGCAGTTCTTC
-	TRBV5-8	-	TRBJ2-1	CASSRGGNNEQFF	TGTGCCAGCAGTCGAGGCGGGAACAATGAGCAGTTCTTC
TRBD2	TRBV5-1	-	TRBJ2-3	CASSFRQGVLAGGADTQYF	TGCGCCAGCAGCTTTCGACAGGGCGTACTAGCGGGGGGCGCAGATACGCAGTATTTT
-	TRBV9	-	TRBJ2-2	CASSSRRGRAGELFF	TGTGCCAGCAGCTCGCGGAGGGGGCGCGCCGGGGAGCTGTTTTTT
-	TRBV7-3	-	TRBJ2-5	CASSLTGGQETQYF	TGTGCCAGCAGCTTAACGGGGGGCCAAGAGACCCAGTACTTC
-	TRBV9	-	TRBJ2-3	CASSVVAGGTDTQYF	TGTGCCAGCAGCGTAGTAGCAGGGGGCACAGATACGCAGTATTTT
-	TRBV15	few	TRBJ2-1	CATSSGRESYNEQFF	TGTGCCACCAGCAGTGGCAGGGAATCCTACAATGAGCAGTTCTTC
-	TRBV28	-	TRBJ1-4	CASSTPRAEDNEKLFF	TGTGCCAGCAGTACCCCGAGGGCGGAGGATAATGAAAAACTGTTTTTT
-	TRBV7-9	-	TRBJ2-3	CASSATRHPDTQYF	TGTGCCAGCAGCGCCACACGACACCCCGATACGCAGTATTTT
-	TRBV4-2	few	TRBJ2-2	CASSHGYGGNTGELFF	TGTGCCAGCAGCCACGGTTATGGAGGAAACACCGGGGAGCTGTTTTTT
-	TRBV6-6	-	TRBJ2-2	CASSSAGPTRPGELFF	TGTGCCAGCAGTTCGGCGGGGCCCACCAGACCCGGGGAGCTGTTTTTT
-	TRBV18	-	TRBJ1-1	CASSLETGAFF	TGTGCCAGCTCACTTGAGACTGGGGCTTTCTTT
TRBD2	TRBV4-3	-	TRBJ2-2	CASSLRGTSGGARELFF	TGCGCCAGCAGCCTAAGAGGGACTAGCGGGGGGGCCAGGGAGCTGTTTTTT
TRBD1	TRBV7-9	-	TRBJ1-1	CASSDRATSVNTEAFF	TGTGCCAGCAGCGACAGGGCCACCTCTGTGAACACTGAAGCTTTCTTT
-	TRBV11-3	-	TRBJ1-5	CASSQAGRPNQPQHF	TGTGCCAGCAGCCAGGCGGGGAGGCCCAATCAGCCCCAGCATTTT
-	TRBV12-3/TRBV12-4	-	TRBJ2-7	CASRSGIPYEQYF	TGTGCCAGCAGGTCAGGGATCCCCTACGAGCAGTACTTC
TRBD1	TRBV7-2	-	TRBJ1-1	CASSKQGFGTEAFF	TGTGCCAGCAGCAAACAGGGGTTTGGCACTGAAGCTTTCTTT
TRBD1	TRBV2	-	TRBJ1-3	CASSEAMTGIGNTIYF	TGTGCCAGCAGTGAAGCTATGACAGGGATCGGAAACACCATATATTTT
TRBD1	TRBV7-2	-	TRBJ2-7	CASSLAGTGVYEQYF	TGTGCCAGCAGCTTAGCTGGGACAGGAGTCTACGAGCAGTACTTC
TRBD1	TRBV11-3	-	TRBJ2-1	CASSRRQGGNEQFF	TGTGCCAGCAGCCGCCGACAGGGGGGGAATGAGCAGTTCTTC
-	TRBV6-1	-	TRBJ1-2	CASSEQSYGYTF	TGTGCCAGCAGTGAACAGTCCTATGGCTACACCTTC
TRBD1	TRBV7-2	once	TRBJ1-2	CASSMPPGQGALGYTF	TGTGCCAGCAGCATGCCTCCGGGACAGGGGGCTCTTGGCTACACCTTC
-	TRBV28	-	TRBJ2-5	CASSSLSGEETQYF	TGTGCCAGCAGTTCCCTCTCGGGAGAAGAGACCCAGTACTTC
-	TRBV13	-	TRBJ2-2	CASSFWTMNTGELFF	TGTGCCAGCAGCTTTTGGACAATGAACACCGGGGAGCTGTTTTTT
TRBD1	TRBV11-3	few	TRBJ1-1	CASSRQGLEAFF	TGTGCCAGCAGCAGACAGGGACTCGAAGCTTTCTTT
TRBD2	TRBV11-3	-	TRBJ2-3	CASSWRTSGGADTQYF	TGTGCCAGCAGCTGGAGGACTAGCGGGGGGGCAGATACGCAGTATTTT
-	TRBV12-3/TRBV12-4	few	TRBJ1-1	CASRLSENTEAFF	TGTGCCAGCAGGTTATCAGAGAACACTGAAGCTTTCTTT
-	TRBV7-9	-	TRBJ1-1	CASSLQGRTEAFF	TGTGCCAGCAGCTTACAGGGTCGCACTGAAGCTTTCTTT
TRBD1	TRBV4-2	once	TRBJ2-7	CASSQVTETGHAEQYF	TGTGCCAGCAGCCAAGTTACCGAGACAGGGCACGCCGAGCAGTACTTC
-	TRBV28	few	TRBJ1-2	CASSFPLLTENYGYTF	TGTGCCAGCAGTTTCCCCCTCCTGACGGAGAACTATGGCTACACCTTC
TRBD1	TRBV5-1	-	TRBJ2-5	CASSLEGAPQETQYF	TGCGCCAGCAGCTTGGAGGGGGCCCCCCAAGAGACCCAGTACTTC
TRBD1	TRBV3-1/TRBV3-2	-	TRBJ1-2	CASSHRTGTYGYTF	TGTGCCAGCAGCCATCGGACAGGGACCTATGGCTACACCTTC
TRBD1	TRBV7-9	once	TRBJ1-1	CASSNRGTNTEAFF	TGTGCCAGCAGCAACAGGGGGACAAACACTGAAGCTTTCTTT
-	TRBV2	-	TRBJ1-6	CASGLGGANSPLHF	TGTGCCTCTGGCTTAGGCGGAGCAAATTCACCCCTCCACTTT
TRBD1	TRBV29-1	-	TRBJ2-1	CSAAPDRGPYNEQFF	TGCAGCGCCGCCCCGGACAGGGGACCCTACAATGAGCAGTTCTTC
TRBD1	TRBV4-2	-	TRBJ1-4	CASSQARQGAGNEKLFF	TGTGCCAGCAGCCAAGCTCGACAGGGGGCTGGTAATGAAAAACTGTTTTTT
TRBD1	TRBV11-2	-	TRBJ1-1	CASSLERTGVTEAFF	TGTGCCAGCAGCTTAGAAAGGACAGGGGTGACTGAAGCTTTCTTT
TRBD2	TRBV19	-	TRBJ2-3	CASRPGRLAGGTDTQYF	TGTGCCAGCAGACCAGGTCGACTAGCGGGGGGCACAGATACGCAGTATTTT
TRBD1	TRBV29-1	-	TRBJ1-2	CSVGRGDRKIDGYTF	TGCAGCGTTGGTAGGGGGGACAGGAAGATAGATGGCTACACCTTC
TRBD1	TRBV6-5	few	TRBJ2-5	CASSRQGNGETQYF	TGTGCCAGCAGTAGACAGGGGAATGGGGAGACCCAGTACTTC
-	TRBV4-1	once	TRBJ2-3	CASSKWGGVDTQYF	TGCGCCAGCAGCAAGTGGGGGGGCGTTGATACGCAGTATTTT
TRBD1	TRBV7-9	-	TRBJ2-3	CASSRQGSTDTQYF	TGTGCCAGCAGCCGACAGGGTAGCACAGATACGCAGTATTTT
TRBD1	TRBV6-5	-	TRBJ1-2	CASSLPGQATFNGYTF	TGTGCCAGCAGTTTGCCGGGACAGGCGACTTTTAATGGCTACACCTTC
-	TRBV7-9	-	TRBJ1-5	CASSLGGGEGQPQHF	TGTGCCAGCAGCTTAGGCGGGGGTGAGGGCCAGCCCCAGCATTTT